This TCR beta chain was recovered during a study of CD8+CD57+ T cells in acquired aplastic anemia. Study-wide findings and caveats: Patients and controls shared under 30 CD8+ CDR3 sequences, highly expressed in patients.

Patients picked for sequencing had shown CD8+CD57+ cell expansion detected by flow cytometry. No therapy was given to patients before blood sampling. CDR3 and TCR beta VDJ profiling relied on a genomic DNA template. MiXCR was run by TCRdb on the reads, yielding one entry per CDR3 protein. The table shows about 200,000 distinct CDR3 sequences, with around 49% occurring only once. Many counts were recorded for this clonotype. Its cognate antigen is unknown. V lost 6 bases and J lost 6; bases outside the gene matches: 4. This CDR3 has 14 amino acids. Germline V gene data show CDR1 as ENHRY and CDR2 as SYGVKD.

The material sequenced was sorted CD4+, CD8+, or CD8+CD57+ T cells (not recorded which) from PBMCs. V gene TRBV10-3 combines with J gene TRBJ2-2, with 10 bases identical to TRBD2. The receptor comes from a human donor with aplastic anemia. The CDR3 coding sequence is TGTGCCATCAGCGTAGCGGGGGGCTCCGGGGAGCTGTTTTTT. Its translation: CAISVAGGSGELFF.